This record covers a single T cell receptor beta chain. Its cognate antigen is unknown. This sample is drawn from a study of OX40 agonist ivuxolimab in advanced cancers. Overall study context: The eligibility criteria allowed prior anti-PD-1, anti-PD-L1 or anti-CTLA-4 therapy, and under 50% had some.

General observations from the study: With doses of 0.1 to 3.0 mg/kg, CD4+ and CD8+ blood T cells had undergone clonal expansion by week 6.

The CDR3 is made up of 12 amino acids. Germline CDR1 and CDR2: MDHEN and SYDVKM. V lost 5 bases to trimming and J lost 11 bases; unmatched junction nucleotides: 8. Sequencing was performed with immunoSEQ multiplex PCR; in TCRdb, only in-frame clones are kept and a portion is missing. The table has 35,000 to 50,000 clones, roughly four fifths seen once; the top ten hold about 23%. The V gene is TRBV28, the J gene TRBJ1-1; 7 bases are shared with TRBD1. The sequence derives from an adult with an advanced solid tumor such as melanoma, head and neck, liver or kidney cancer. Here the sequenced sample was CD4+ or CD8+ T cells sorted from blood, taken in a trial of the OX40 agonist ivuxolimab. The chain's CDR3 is CASSLRQGRAFF. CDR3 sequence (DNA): TGTGCCAGCAGTCTAAGACAGGGACGGGCTTTCTTT. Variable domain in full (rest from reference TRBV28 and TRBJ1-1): DVKVTQSSRYLVKRTGEKVFLECVQDMDHENMFWYRQDPGLGLRLIYFSYDVKMKEKGDIPEGYSVSREKKERFSLILESASTNQTSMYLCASSLRQGRAFFGQGTRLTVV.